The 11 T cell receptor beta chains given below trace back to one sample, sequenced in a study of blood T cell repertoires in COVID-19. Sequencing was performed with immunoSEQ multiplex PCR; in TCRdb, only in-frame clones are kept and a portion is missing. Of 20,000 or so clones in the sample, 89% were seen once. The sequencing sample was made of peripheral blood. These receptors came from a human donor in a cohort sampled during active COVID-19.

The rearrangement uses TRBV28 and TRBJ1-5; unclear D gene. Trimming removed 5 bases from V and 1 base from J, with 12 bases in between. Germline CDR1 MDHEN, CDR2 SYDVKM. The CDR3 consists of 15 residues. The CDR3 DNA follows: TGTGCCAGCAGTCGACCCCCGGGGAGCAATCAGCCCCAGCATTTT. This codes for CASSRPPGSNQPQHF.

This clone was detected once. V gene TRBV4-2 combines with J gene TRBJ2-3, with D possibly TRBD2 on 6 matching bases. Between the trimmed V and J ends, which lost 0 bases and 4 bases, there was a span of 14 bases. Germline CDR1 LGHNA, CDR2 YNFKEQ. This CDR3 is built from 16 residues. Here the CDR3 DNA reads TGTGCCAGCAGCCAAGAGGAGGGAGAAGGGGCAGATACGCAGTATTTT. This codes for CASSQEEGEGADTQYF.

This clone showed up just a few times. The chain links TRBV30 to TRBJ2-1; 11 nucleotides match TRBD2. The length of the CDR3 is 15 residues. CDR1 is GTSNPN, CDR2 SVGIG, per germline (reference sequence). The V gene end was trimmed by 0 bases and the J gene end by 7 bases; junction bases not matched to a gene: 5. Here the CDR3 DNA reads TGTGCCTGGAGTGTACTAGCGGGAGCAGGGAATGAGCAGTTCTTC. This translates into CAWSVLAGAGNEQFF.

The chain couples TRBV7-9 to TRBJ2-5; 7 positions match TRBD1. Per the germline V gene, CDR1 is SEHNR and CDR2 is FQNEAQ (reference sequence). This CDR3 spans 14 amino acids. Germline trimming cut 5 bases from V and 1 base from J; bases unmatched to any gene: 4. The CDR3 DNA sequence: TGTGCCAGCAGCCGGAACAGGGGCCAAGAGACCCAGTACTTC. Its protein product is CASSRNRGQETQYF.

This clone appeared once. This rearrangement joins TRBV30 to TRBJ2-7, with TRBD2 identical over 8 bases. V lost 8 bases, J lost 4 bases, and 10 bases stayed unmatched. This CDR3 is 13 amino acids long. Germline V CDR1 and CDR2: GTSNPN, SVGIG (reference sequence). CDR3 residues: CALSPSGPYEQYF. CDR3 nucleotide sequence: TGTGCCCTCTCCCCTAGCGGGCCATACGAGCAGTACTTC.

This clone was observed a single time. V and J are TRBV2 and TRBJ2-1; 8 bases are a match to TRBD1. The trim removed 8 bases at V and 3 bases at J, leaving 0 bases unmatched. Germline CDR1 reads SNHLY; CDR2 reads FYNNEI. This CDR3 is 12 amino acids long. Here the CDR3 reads CASDRGYNEQFF. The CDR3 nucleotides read TGTGCCAGCGACAGGGGCTACAATGAGCAGTTCTTC. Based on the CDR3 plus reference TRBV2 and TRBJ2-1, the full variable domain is EPEVTQTPSHQVTQMGQEVILRCVPISNHLYFYWYRQILGQKVEFLVSFYNNEISEKSEIFDDQFSVERPDGSNFTLKIRSTKLEDSAMYFCASDRGYNEQFFGPGTRLTVL.

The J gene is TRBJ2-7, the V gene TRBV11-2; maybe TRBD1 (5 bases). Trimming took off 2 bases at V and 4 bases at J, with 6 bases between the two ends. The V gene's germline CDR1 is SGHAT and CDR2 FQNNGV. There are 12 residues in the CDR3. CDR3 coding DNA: TGTGCCAGCAGCTTACAGGGTTACGAGCAGTACTTC. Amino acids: CASSLQGYEQYF.

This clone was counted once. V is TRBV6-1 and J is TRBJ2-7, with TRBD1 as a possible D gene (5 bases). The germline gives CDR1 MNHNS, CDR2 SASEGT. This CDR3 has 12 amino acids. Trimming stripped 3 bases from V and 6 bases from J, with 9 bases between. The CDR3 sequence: CASSDTGAEQYF. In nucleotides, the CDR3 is TGTGCCAGCAGTGATACAGGAGCCGAGCAGTACTTC.

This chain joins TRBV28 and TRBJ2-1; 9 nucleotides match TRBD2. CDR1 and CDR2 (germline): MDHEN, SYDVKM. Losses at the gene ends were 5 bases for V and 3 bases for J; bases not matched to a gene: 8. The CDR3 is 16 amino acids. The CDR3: CASSPQTSGYYNEQFF. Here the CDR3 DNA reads TGTGCCAGCAGTCCCCAGACTAGCGGCTACTACAATGAGCAGTTCTTC. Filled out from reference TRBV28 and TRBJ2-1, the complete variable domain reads DVKVTQSSRYLVKRTGEKVFLECVQDMDHENMFWYRQDPGLGLRLIYFSYDVKMKEKGDIPEGYSVSREKKERFSLILESASTNQTSMYLCASSPQTSGYYNEQFFGPGTRLTVL.

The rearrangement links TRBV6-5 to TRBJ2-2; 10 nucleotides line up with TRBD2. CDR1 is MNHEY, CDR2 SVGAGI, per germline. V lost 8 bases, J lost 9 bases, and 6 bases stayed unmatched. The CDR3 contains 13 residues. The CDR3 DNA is TGTGCCAGCGAGCCTAGCGGGAGCAGGGAGCTGTTTTTT. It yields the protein CASEPSGSRELFF.

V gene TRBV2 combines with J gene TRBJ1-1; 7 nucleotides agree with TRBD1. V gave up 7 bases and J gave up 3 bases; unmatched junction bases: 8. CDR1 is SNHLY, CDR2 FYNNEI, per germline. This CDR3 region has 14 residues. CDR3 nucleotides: TGTGCCAGCACCGGACAGGTTCTGGACACTGAAGCTTTCTTT. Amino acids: CASTGQVLDTEAFF.